One and the same sample provided the 26 T cell receptor beta chains below, sequenced in a study of shared clonotypes between healthy human individuals (dated by TCRdb to 2020 to 2021). Libraries were prepared through the immunoSEQ multiplex PCR assay. This is the immuneACCESS table as TCRdb keeps it, with only in-frame sequences that have V and J called. A part of the clones is gone; compared with another copy, unresolved V genes explain less than half, and the rest is unexplained. For this sample there are around 2.1 million clones; 85% to 95% appear just once. The ten largest clones take up around 1.7% of the sample. CD8 naive samples were obtained by positive selection for CCR7 among CD45RO-negative cells, yielding a CD45RA+CCR7+ population from which TemRA cells were excluded. The sequencing sample was made of naive CD8+ T cells from PBMCs. The meaning of the sample's cell subset or site label: CD45RA+CCR7+. Source of these receptors: a man younger than 35 in good health. Some clones in this sample may be carry-over from other donors' samples.

The chain links TRBV7-9 to TRBJ1-1; 11 bases line up with TRBD1. The CDR3 consists of 14 residues. Germline V gives CDR1 SEHNR, CDR2 FQNEAQ (reference sequence). J gave up 11 bases and V 5 bases, and 10 bases lay outside the gene matches. The CDR3 DNA reads as TGTGCCAGCAGCCGGACAGGGGGCGTTTCGTTTGCTTTCTTT. Protein sequence: CASSRTGGVSFAFF.

The chain joins TRBV7-9 to TRBJ1-1; D not resolved. V was trimmed by 7 bases and J by 0 bases, leaving 6 bases between them. Germline V gene sequence: CDR1 SEHNR, CDR2 FQNEAQ (reference sequence). The length of the CDR3 is 12 residues. The CDR3 region is CASTEVNTEAFF. CDR3 coding DNA: TGTGCCAGCACGGAGGTGAACACTGAAGCTTTCTTT.

The chain is built from TRBV7-8 and TRBJ2-5; the match to TRBD2 covers 11 bases. The CDR3 extends over 15 amino acids. Germline lookup yields CDR1 SGHVS and CDR2 FQNEAQ. J gave up 5 bases and V 2 bases, and 4 bases lay outside the gene matches. The CDR3 region has the DNA TGTGCCAGCAGCTTAAAGGCTAGCGGGAGGGAGACCCAGTACTTC. Translating it yields CASSLKASGRETQYF.

The CDR3 nucleotides are TGTGCCAGCAGCTCAGGCGGGGGAAAAGAGACCCAGTACTTC. The encoded protein is CASSSGGGKETQYF. This sequence joins TRBV11-2 and TRBJ2-5; 7 bases agree with TRBD2. Germline values: CDR1 SGHAT, CDR2 FQNNGV. The CDR3 loop spans 14 amino acids. The V segment lost 4 bases and the J segment 3 bases; nucleotides outside the gene matches: 5.

This chain connects TRBV7-6 to TRBJ2-1; TRBD2 aligns across 7 bases. The germline CDR1 and CDR2 sequences are SGHVS and FNYEAQ. Germline trimming cut 5 bases from V and 8 bases from J; bases unmatched to any gene: 15. The CDR3 covers 16 residues. The CDR3 bases are TGTGCCAGCAGCCTCATAGGGAGGGAGATCTTTGATGAGCAGTTCTTC. Encoded protein: CASSLIGREIFDEQFF.

The J gene is TRBJ2-6, the V gene TRBV27; D is possibly TRBD2 (6 bases). The CDR3 consists of 17 residues. Between the trimmed V and J ends, which lost 6 bases and 2 bases, there was a span of 17 bases. Germline V gives CDR1 MNHEY, CDR2 SMNVEV (reference sequence). The CDR3 coding sequence is TGTGCCAGCAGCCCTCTGGAGGGACTCACTGGGGCCAACGTCCTGACTTTC. Translation: CASSPLEGLTGANVLTF.

This chain joins TRBV7-2 and TRBJ2-5; 7 positions match TRBD1. The V segment lost 4 bases and the J segment 4 bases; nucleotides outside the gene matches: 15. The CDR3 is 17 residues long. Germline values: CDR1 SGHTA, CDR2 FQGNSA. CDR3 amino acids: CASSSQGPRFPLETQYF. In DNA, the CDR3 is TGTGCCAGCAGCTCACAGGGGCCTCGCTTCCCCTTAGAGACCCAGTACTTC.

This chain connects TRBV2 to TRBJ2-5, with a possible D match to TRBD2 (6 bases). The CDR3 extends over 17 amino acids. Trimming stripped 3 bases from V and 4 bases from J, with 21 bases between. The germline V gene has CDR1 SNHLY and CDR2 FYNNEI. The DNA for the CDR3 is TGTGCCAGCAGTGACCCCGGGGGAGGATTTAGGAGAGAGACCCAGTACTTC. Amino acid sequence: CASSDPGGGFRRETQYF.

Comments on this clone: This specimen includes other DNA sequences encoding the same CDR3. The V call is TRBV5-6, the J call TRBJ2-7, with D unresolved. V dropped 4 bases and J dropped 2 bases, with 13 bases sitting between them. The CDR3 has 14 residues. CDR1 and CDR2 from the germline V gene are SGHDT and YYEEEE. The CDR3 loop is CASSLGLGTYEQYF. Here the CDR3 DNA reads TGTGCCAGCAGCCTGGGTTTGGGGACCTACGAGCAGTACTTC.

The chain couples TRBV5-1 to TRBJ2-1; weak D call: TRBD2 (6 bases). CDR1 is SGHRS and CDR2 is YFSETQ in the germline V gene. The ends were cut back, 4 bases at V and 3 bases at J, with 20 bases in the middle. The CDR3 covers 17 residues. In nucleotides, the CDR3 is TGCGCCAGCAGCCTAACTACTGGGACTGTGAACTACAATGAGCAGTTCTTC. Residues: CASSLTTGTVNYNEQFF.

The chain employs TRBV30 and TRBJ1-5; TRBD1 matches 9 bases. The CDR3 runs 14 residues. V lost 5 bases to trimming and J lost 1 base; unmatched junction nucleotides: 3. Germline CDR1 is GTSNPN and CDR2 is SVGIG (reference sequence). The CDR3 protein is CAWGDRVSNQPQHF. The CDR3 nucleotides read TGTGCCTGGGGGGACAGGGTGAGCAATCAGCCCCAGCATTTT.

The chain uses TRBV28 and TRBJ2-3; D is unresolved. The V gene lost 2 bases and the J gene lost 2 bases, with 8 bases spanning the gap. This CDR3 comprises 14 residues. CDR1 MDHEN and CDR2 SYDVKM come from the germline V gene. The CDR3 is CASSLEVNTDTQYF. CDR3 nucleotide sequence: TGTGCCAGCAGTTTAGAGGTGAACACAGATACGCAGTATTTT.

The chain recombines TRBV2 with TRBJ1-1; D is uncertain. Trimming removed 10 bases from V and 3 bases from J, with 15 bases in between. CDR3 size: 13 residues. Germline assignment: CDR1 SNHLY and CDR2 FYNNEI. The CDR3 sequence is CANRVSSDTEAFF. Here the CDR3 DNA reads TGTGCCAACCGGGTTTCGTCGGACACTGAAGCTTTCTTT.

This chain links TRBV6-5 with TRBJ2-7; D perhaps matches TRBD1 (6 bases). The length of the CDR3 is 14 residues. From germline, CDR1 is MNHEY and CDR2 SVGAGI. V lost 0 bases, J lost 5 bases, and 11 bases lay in between. CDR3 loop: CASSYSRQGNEQYF. DNA for the CDR3: TGTGCCAGCAGTTACTCGAGGCAGGGGAACGAGCAGTACTTC.

The gene calls are TRBV25-1 and TRBJ2-5, with TRBD2 matching 12 bases. The germline V gene has CDR1 MGHDK and CDR2 SYGVNS. Trimming removed 4 bases from V and 4 bases from J; junction bases left unmatched: 10. The CDR3 spans 17 residues. The CDR3 DNA reads TGTGCCAGCAGTGCTCTTAAAAAGGGACTAGCGGGAGAGACCCAGTACTTC. As protein: CASSALKKGLAGETQYF. Full variable domain (remainder filled in from reference TRBV25-1 and TRBJ2-5): EADIYQTPRYLVIGTGKKITLECSQTMGHDKMYWYQQDPGMELHLIHYSYGVNSTEKGDLSSESTVSRIRTEHFPLTLESARPSHTSQYLCASSALKKGLAGETQYFGPGTRLLVL.

This chain uses TRBV9 with TRBJ2-5; 9 bases line up with TRBD2. The DNA end favors TRBJ2-7, so the J call may be wrong. CDR1 and CDR2 (germline): SGDLS, YYNGEE. This CDR3 spans 14 amino acids. CDR3 DNA: TGTGCCAGCAGCGCTAGCGGGGCGGGGAACGAGCAGTACTTC. This codes for CASSASGAGNEQYF.

The chain uses TRBV4-2 and TRBJ2-3, with D unresolved. The germline V gene encodes CDR1 LGHNA and CDR2 YNFKEQ. Deletions cut 4 bases from V and 0 bases from J, with 14 bases between. The CDR3 has 16 amino acids. CDR3 sequence reads: CASSRSLGISTDTQYF. CDR3 sequence (DNA): TGTGCCAGCAGCCGGAGTTTGGGCATTAGCACAGATACGCAGTATTTT.

The gene calls are TRBV6-1 and TRBJ2-7; 9 bases are a match to TRBD2. V dropped 4 bases and J dropped 5; count of bases not matched to a gene: 6. This CDR3 spans 14 amino acids. CDR1 is MNHNS, CDR2 SASEGT, per germline. The CDR3 DNA is TGTGCCAGCAGTGGGCGGGAGGGCCGGAACGAGCAGTACTTC. Encoded protein: CASSGREGRNEQYF.

The V call is TRBV10-3, the J call TRBJ2-1; tentatively, D is TRBD2 (6 bases). The CDR3 is 15 amino acids. The V and J ends lost 0 bases and 5 bases respectively, with 11 bases between them. Looked up from germline, CDR1 is ENHRY and CDR2 is SYGVKD. This CDR3 is CAISESREWDNEQFF. The CDR3 coding sequence is TGTGCCATCAGTGAGTCCCGGGAGTGGGACAATGAGCAGTTCTTC.

This rearrangement joins TRBV19 to TRBJ1-5; D may be TRBD1 (5 bases). The CDR3 has 15 amino acids. Germline lookup yields CDR1 LNHDA and CDR2 SQIVND (reference sequence). Deletions cut 3 bases from V and 4 bases from J, with 13 bases between. This chain's CDR3 is CASSIGQGKNQPQHF. The CDR3, as DNA: TGTGCCAGTAGTATCGGGCAGGGAAAGAATCAGCCCCAGCATTTT.

The CDR3 DNA follows: TGTGCCAGCAGTCACCGGGACGCGAATTCACCCCTCCACTTT. Translated: CASSHRDANSPLHF. The rearrangement uses TRBV11-1 and TRBJ1-6; D possibly corresponds to TRBD1 (5 bases). Trimming left V 6 bases short and J 7 bases short, with 13 bases between. Germline loops: CDR1 SGHAT, CDR2 FQDESV (reference sequence). The CDR3 has 14 residues.

The rearrangement joins TRBV18 to TRBJ2-7; no clear D. V lost 3 bases, J lost 4 bases, and 13 bases lay in between. Germline assignment: CDR1 KGHSH and CDR2 LQKENI. The CDR3 is 14 amino acids. For the CDR3, the DNA is TGTGCCAGCTCACCTACACAGAACTATTACGAGCAGTACTTC. Protein product: CASSPTQNYYEQYF.

The V call is TRBV19, the J call TRBJ2-7; perhaps TRBD1 as D (6 bases). The germline V gene encodes CDR1 LNHDA and CDR2 SQIVND (reference sequence). This CDR3 region has 13 residues. V shed 10 bases and J shed 1 base, with 14 bases lying between them. In DNA, the CDR3 is TGTGCCACCAGGGGCGCAGGGTCCTACGAGCAGTACTTC. Translation: CATRGAGSYEQYF.

The chain carries TRBV16 and TRBJ1-5; a possible D gene is TRBD1 (6 bases). Trimming removed 0 bases at V and 5 bases at J, with 11 bases between. This CDR3 is built from 15 residues. Looked up from germline, CDR1 is KGHSY and CDR2 is FQNENV. The CDR3 spells CASSQSGARDQPQHF. CDR3 nucleotides: TGTGCCAGCAGCCAATCGGGGGCGCGGGATCAGCCCCAGCATTTT.

The chain has TRBV4-1 and TRBJ2-1, with D perhaps given as TRBD1 or TRBD2 (5 bases each). V was shortened by 0 bases and J by 6 bases, with 18 bases between the two germline ends. Germline loops: CDR1 MGHRA, CDR2 YSYEKL. The CDR3 runs to 17 residues. In DNA form, the CDR3 reads TGCGCCAGCAGCCAAGAACGGGGCTATCAAGGCGGCAATGAGCAGTTCTTC. The encoded protein is CASSQERGYQGGNEQFF.

V and J are TRBV9 and TRBJ2-1; TRBD2 aligns across 13 bases. The CDR3 is 15 residues long. Per the germline V gene, CDR1 is SGDLS and CDR2 is YYNGEE. With 3 bases clipped from V and 7 bases from J, the junction kept 4 bases outside the gene matches. CDR3 protein: CASSGEGLAGNEQFF. The CDR3 DNA reads as TGTGCCAGCAGCGGAGAGGGACTAGCGGGAAATGAGCAGTTCTTC.